This TCR beta chain was identified during a study of beta chain features in type 1 diabetes. The CDR3 is made up of 14 amino acids. CDR1 and CDR2 from the germline V gene are SGHNT and YYREEE (reference sequence). V was shortened by 4 bases and J by 2 bases, with 13 bases between the two germline ends. This clone was detected only a few times. Sequenced material consisted of expressed TCRB transcripts (all of the isolated RNA was reverse transcribed). Clones were read by immunoSEQ multiplex PCR, and TCRdb kept only the in-frame ones, dropping some. This sample has roughly 250,000 clones; over 8.5% occur once, and the top ten carry under 0.035%.

This sequence joins TRBV5-4 and TRBJ2-7, with a weak D call TRBD1 (6 bases). Sequenced input: naive CD4+ T cells from blood. The clonotype was recovered from a woman aged 18-35 years in good health. CDR3 in amino acids: CASSPTGQTYEQYF. The CDR3 DNA sequence: TGTGCCAGCAGCCCGACGGGACAAACCTACGAGCAGTACTTC.